This is a list of T cell receptor beta chains from one sample in a study of blood T cell repertoires in COVID-19. The table came from immunoSEQ multiplex PCR; TCRdb's copy has only in-frame clones and leaves some out. The sample lists about 380,000 clones; almost 90% were seen once. The sequencing input was peripheral blood. The origin of the receptors is a man aged 18-30 years with active or convalescent COVID-19. The CDR3 runs from the conserved cysteine through the conserved F or W. Fields, in order: V gene, J gene, D gene, CDR3 DNA, CDR3 protein. D genes are given only for firm matches.

TRBV2	TRBJ2-2	NA	TGTGCCAGCAGTGAGAGGAGGGCTCCCGGGGAGCTGTTTTTT	CASSERRAPGELFF
TRBV19	TRBJ2-1	NA	TGTGCCAGTAGTTCGGCGGGTAAATCCTACAATGAGCAGTTCTTC	CASSSAGKSYNEQFF
TRBV21-1	TRBJ2-7	NA	TGTGCCAGCAGCGGGGGCCGGGACAGGGTCCACGAGCAGTACTTC	CASSGGRDRVHEQYF
TRBV28	TRBJ1-5	TRBD1	TGTGCCAGCAGCTTGGAGGTCGGGGACAGTCCCAATCAGCCCCAGCATTTT	CASSLEVGDSPNQPQHF
TRBV21-1	TRBJ1-2	NA	TGTGCCAGCAGCAAAAAACCGGGGGGTTCTAACTATGGCTACACCTTC	CASSKKPGGSNYGYTF
TRBV6-5	TRBJ1-2	TRBD1	TGTGCCAGCGCCAGACAGGGCGCCTATGGCTACACCTTC	CASARQGAYGYTF
TRBV5-6	TRBJ2-2	NA	TGTGCCAGCAGCTTCGACACCGGGGAGCTGTTTTTT	CASSFDTGELFF
TRBV28	TRBJ1-2	TRBD1	TGTGCCAGCAACTCTCCGACAGGGGGGCGAGGCTACACCTTC	CASNSPTGGRGYTF
TRBV3-1/TRBV3-2	TRBJ1-3	TRBD1	TGTGCCAGCAGCCAAGTTACGGGACAGGGGGCTGGAAACACCATATATTTT	CASSQVTGQGAGNTIYF
TRBV6-5	TRBJ1-3	NA	TGTGCCAGCAACGGTCCGAACGGAAACACCATATATTTT	CASNGPNGNTIYF
TRBV24-1	TRBJ1-3	TRBD1	TGTGCCACCAGTTCTCGGGACAGGCGACTAAACTCTGGAAACACCATATATTTT	CATSSRDRRLNSGNTIYF
TRBV3-1/TRBV3-2	TRBJ2-7	NA	TGTGCCAGCAGCCTATACACCACAGGCTCCTACGAGCAGTACTTC	CASSLYTTGSYEQYF
TRBV28	TRBJ2-1	NA	TGTGCCAGCAGGTGGGGCCTTTTCGATGAGCAGTTCTTC	CASRWGLFDEQFF
TRBV6-2/TRBV6-3	TRBJ2-7	TRBD1	TGTGCCAGCAGTACGGACAGGGGGTCCTACGAGCAGTACTTC	CASSTDRGSYEQYF